This T cell receptor (beta chain) was captured in a study of cytomegalovirus exposure and HLA in healthy donors. Germline loops: CDR1 SGHNT, CDR2 YYREEE (reference sequence). V trimming: 0 bases; J trimming: 3 bases; junction bases outside the gene matches: 8. The CDR3 runs to 17 residues. 60 Vbeta and 13 Jbeta primers were used in PCR. Generated by immunoSEQ multiplex PCR, the TCRdb table keeps only in-frame clones and is missing some. The sample shows 300,000 or so clones, approximately 84% of them seen only once. Sample: PBMCs. The chain carries TRBV5-4 and TRBJ2-7; the match to TRBD2 covers 11 bases. This receptor was identified in a woman in her thirties or forties in good health and CMV-seropositive. The CDR3 spells CASSLAAGTSGRYEQYF. CDR3 DNA sequence: TGTGCCAGCAGCTTGGCCGCCGGGACTAGCGGCCGCTACGAGCAGTACTTC.